The T cell receptor beta chain described here comes from a study of blood T cells in healthy people across ages. Study results and caveats: Strong correlation was found linking TCR beta diversity to naive T cell percentage.

The CDR3 has 12 amino acids. Germline V gene data show CDR1 as SGHTA and CDR2 as FQGNSA. Trimming stripped 2 bases from V and 5 bases from J, with 7 bases between. Next came a second PCR, run for about 6 to 11 cycles, which used a sample-barcoded 5' primer along with a J-beta primer mix. One entry per CDR3 protein, called by TCRdb with MiXCR from the 5' RACE reads. Of 650,000 to 1,000,000 distinct CDR3 sequences in the sample, about 34% are singletons; the top ten hold approximately 12%. This clonotype was recorded many times. Its matching antigen is unknown. This chain joins TRBV7-2 and TRBJ2-7; unclear D gene. The specimen was blood. This receptor was taken from a man younger than 35 in good health. The CDR3 nucleotides are TGTGCCAGCAGCTTATTTAAGGACGAGCAGTACTTC. Its protein is CASSLFKDEQYF.